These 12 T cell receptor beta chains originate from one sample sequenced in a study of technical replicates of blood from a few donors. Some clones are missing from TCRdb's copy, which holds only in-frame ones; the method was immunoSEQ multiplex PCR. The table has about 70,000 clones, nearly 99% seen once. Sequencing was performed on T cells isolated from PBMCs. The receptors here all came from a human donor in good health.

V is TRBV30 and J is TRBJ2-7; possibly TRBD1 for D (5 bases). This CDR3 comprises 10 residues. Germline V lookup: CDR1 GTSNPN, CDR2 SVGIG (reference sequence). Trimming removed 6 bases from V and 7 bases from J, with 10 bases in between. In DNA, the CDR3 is TGTGCCTGTCAGGGTAGAGAGCAGTACTTC. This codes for CACQGREQYF.

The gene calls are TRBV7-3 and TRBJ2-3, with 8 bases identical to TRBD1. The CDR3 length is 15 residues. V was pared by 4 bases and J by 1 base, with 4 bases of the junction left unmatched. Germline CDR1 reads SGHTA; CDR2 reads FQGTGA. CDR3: CASSSQQGGTDTQYF. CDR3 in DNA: TGTGCCAGCAGCTCACAACAGGGGGGCACAGATACGCAGTATTTT.

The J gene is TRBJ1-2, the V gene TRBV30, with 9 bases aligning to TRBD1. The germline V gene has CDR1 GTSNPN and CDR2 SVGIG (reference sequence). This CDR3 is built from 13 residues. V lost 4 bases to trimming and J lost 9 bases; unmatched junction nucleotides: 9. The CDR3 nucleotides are TGTGCCTGGATATATCGGGACAGGGATCGCTACACCTTC. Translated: CAWIYRDRDRYTF.

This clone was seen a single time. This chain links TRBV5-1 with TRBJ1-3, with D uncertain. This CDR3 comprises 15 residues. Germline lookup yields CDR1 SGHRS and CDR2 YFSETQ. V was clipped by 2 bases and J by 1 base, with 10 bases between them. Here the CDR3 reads CASSLGGQSGNTIYF. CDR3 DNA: TGCGCCAGCAGCTTAGGAGGGCAGTCTGGAAACACCATATATTTT.

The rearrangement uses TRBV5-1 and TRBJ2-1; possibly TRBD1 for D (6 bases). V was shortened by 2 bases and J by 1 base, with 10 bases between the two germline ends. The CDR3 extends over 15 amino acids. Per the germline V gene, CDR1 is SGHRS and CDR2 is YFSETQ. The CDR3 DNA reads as TGCGCCAGCAGCTTAGGGGGAGTTTCCTACAATGAGCAGTTCTTC. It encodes CASSLGGVSYNEQFF.

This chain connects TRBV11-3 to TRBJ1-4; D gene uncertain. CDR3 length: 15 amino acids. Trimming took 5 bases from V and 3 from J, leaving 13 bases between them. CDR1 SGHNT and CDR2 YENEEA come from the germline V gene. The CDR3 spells CASSKGGEPNEKLFF. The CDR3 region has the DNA TGTGCCAGCAGCAAGGGCGGGGAACCTAATGAAAAACTGTTTTTT.

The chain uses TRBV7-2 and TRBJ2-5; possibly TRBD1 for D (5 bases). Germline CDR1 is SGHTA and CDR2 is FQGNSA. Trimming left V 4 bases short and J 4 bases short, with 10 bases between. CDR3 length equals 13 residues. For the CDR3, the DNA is TGTGCCAGCAGCTCCCCAGGGATAGAGACCCAGTACTTC. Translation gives CASSSPGIETQYF.

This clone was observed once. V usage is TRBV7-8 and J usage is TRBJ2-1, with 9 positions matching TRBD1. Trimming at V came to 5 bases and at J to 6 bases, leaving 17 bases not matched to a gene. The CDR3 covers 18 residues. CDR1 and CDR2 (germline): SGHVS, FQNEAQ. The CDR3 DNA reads TGTGCCAGCAGCCCCTACCGGGACAGGGAACTACGTAGCAATGAGCAGTTCTTC. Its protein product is CASSPYRDRELRSNEQFF.

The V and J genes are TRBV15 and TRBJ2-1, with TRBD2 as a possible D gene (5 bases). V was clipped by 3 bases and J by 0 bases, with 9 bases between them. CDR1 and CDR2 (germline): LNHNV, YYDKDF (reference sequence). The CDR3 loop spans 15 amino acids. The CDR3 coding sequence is TGTGCCACCAGCAGCCGTCGGGACTCCTACAATGAGCAGTTCTTC. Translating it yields CATSSRRDSYNEQFF.

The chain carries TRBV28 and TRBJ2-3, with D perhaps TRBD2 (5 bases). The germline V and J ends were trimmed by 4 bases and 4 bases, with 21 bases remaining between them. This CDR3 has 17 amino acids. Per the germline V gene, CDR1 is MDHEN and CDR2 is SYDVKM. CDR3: CASSSPGEGKIADTQYF. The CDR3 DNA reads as TGTGCCAGCAGTTCCCCCGGGGAAGGGAAGATCGCAGATACGCAGTATTTT. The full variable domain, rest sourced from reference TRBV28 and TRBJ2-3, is DVKVTQSSRYLVKRTGEKVFLECVQDMDHENMFWYRQDPGLGLRLIYFSYDVKMKEKGDIPEGYSVSREKKERFSLILESASTNQTSMYLCASSSPGEGKIADTQYFGPGTRLTVL.

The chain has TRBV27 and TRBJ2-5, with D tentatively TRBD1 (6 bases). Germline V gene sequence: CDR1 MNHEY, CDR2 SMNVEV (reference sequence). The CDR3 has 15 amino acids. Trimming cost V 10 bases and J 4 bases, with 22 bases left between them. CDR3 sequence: CATLGSGTKRETQYF. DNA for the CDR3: TGTGCCACCCTAGGGTCCGGGACAAAGAGAGAGACCCAGTACTTC.

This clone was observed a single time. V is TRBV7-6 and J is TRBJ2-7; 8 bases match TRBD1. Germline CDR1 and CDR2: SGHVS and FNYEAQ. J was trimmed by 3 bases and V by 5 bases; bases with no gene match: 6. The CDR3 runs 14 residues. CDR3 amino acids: CASSHADRDYEQYF. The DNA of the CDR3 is TGTGCCAGCAGCCATGCGGACAGGGACTACGAGCAGTACTTC.